This paragraph reports one TCR beta chain. Distinct nucleotide sequences in the sample also encode this CDR3. Profiling relied on immunoSEQ multiplex PCR, and the TCRdb table lists in-frame clones only, not all of them. The sample includes about 190,000 clones, roughly 91% of them seen just once. This record comes from a study of control samples from healthy donors and cancer patients. The CDR3 covers 14 residues. Source material: blood. This clonotype was sampled from a man between 18 and 35 years old in good health. The chain is built from TRBV21-1 and TRBJ2-7; the DNA was not used to check the table's D call, TRBD1. TRBV21-1 is a recognized pseudogene. This CDR3 is CASSQDRESYEQYF. CDR3 nucleotides: TGTGCCAGTAGCCAGGACAGGGAGTCCTACGAGCAGTACTTC.